This is a list of T cell receptor beta chains from one sample in a study of blood T cell repertoires in COVID-19. TCRdb keeps only in-frame clones here, not all; method: immunoSEQ multiplex PCR. This table has about 400,000 clones, 89% appearing once. Sequencing was performed on PBMCs or T cells enriched from blood (not recorded which). These receptors were collected from a woman aged 30 to 39 who had recovered from COVID-19. CDR3s include the opening cysteine and the closing phenylalanine or tryptophan. The D gene is left open where the match is weak. Only some rows state a clone size, as once, few, many or a class for expanded clones.

J: TRBJ1-1; D: .; length: 15; V: TRBV29-1; size: .; DNA: TGCAGCGTTGAGGAGGCGTTCCACTCGAACACTGAAGCTTTCTTT; CDR3: CSVEEAFHSNTEAFF
J: TRBJ1-2; D: .; length: 16; V: TRBV9; size: .; DNA: TGTGCCAGCAGCGATAACACATTAACACCTAACTATGGCTACACCTTC; CDR3: CASSDNTLTPNYGYTF
J: TRBJ2-3; D: TRBD1; length: 16; V: TRBV5-6; size: .; DNA: TGTGCCAGCAGCTTGAGGGGGACAGGGGCCACAGATACGCAGTATTTT; CDR3: CASSLRGTGATDTQYF
J: TRBJ2-1; D: TRBD2; length: 15; V: TRBV29-1; size: .; DNA: TGCAGCGGCGACCCTGGACTAGCGGGAGGTCTTGAGCAGTTCTTC; CDR3: CSGDPGLAGGLEQFF
J: TRBJ2-7; D: .; length: 14; V: TRBV7-2; size: .; DNA: TGTGCCAGCACCCGCGGGACAGACTCCTACGAGCAGTACTTC; CDR3: CASTRGTDSYEQYF
J: TRBJ2-5; D: TRBD1; length: 13; V: TRBV7-6; size: .; DNA: TGTGCCAGCAGCCTGGACAGGGGAAAGACCCAGTACTTC; CDR3: CASSLDRGKTQYF
J: TRBJ1-2; D: TRBD1; length: 17; V: TRBV9; size: .; DNA: TGTGCCAGCAGCGCCGGAGGAACAGGGGGCGGCTACTATGGCTACACCTTC; CDR3: CASSAGGTGGGYYGYTF
J: TRBJ2-3; D: TRBD1; length: 18; V: TRBV6-4; size: .; DNA: TGTGCCAGCAGTGAGGGGGCCCCCGGACAGGGGTTTCCGGTGATGCAGTATTTT; CDR3: CASSEGAPGQGFPVMQYF
J: TRBJ2-7; D: .; length: 14; V: TRBV11-2; size: .; DNA: TGTGCCAGCAGCTTAGGGGGCATCACCTACGAGCAGTACTTC; CDR3: CASSLGGITYEQYF
J: TRBJ1-3; D: .; length: 14; V: TRBV6-6; size: few; DNA: TGTGCCAGCAGTTACTCGGAGGGGGGAAACACCATATATTTT; CDR3: CASSYSEGGNTIYF
J: TRBJ2-3; D: .; length: 13; V: TRBV30; size: .; DNA: TGTGCCTGGAGTGGGGGCTCCACAGATACGCAGTATTTT; CDR3: CAWSGGSTDTQYF
J: TRBJ2-1; D: TRBD2; length: 12; V: TRBV5-4; size: .; DNA: TGTGCCAGCAGCTTGTTGGGGGGGAGGCAGTTCTTC; CDR3: CASSLLGGRQFF
J: TRBJ1-1; D: .; length: 12; V: TRBV7-2; size: once; DNA: TGTGCCGGCCCACAGGGAAACACTGAAGCTTTCTTT; CDR3: CAGPQGNTEAFF
J: TRBJ1-3; D: TRBD1; length: 14; V: TRBV15; size: .; DNA: TGTGCCACCGGCCGGGACAGGGTTGGAAACACCATATATTTT; CDR3: CATGRDRVGNTIYF
J: TRBJ2-3; D: TRBD2; length: 15; V: TRBV5-4; size: .; DNA: TGTGCCAGCAGCTTTTTAGCGGGAGGGACAGATACGCAGTATTTT; CDR3: CASSFLAGGTDTQYF
J: TRBJ1-2; D: .; length: 17; V: TRBV30; size: .; DNA: TGTGCGGCCTTCGGCCCTGGACTCTCCGGGACTAACTATGGCTACACCTTC; CDR3: CAAFGPGLSGTNYGYTF
J: TRBJ2-7; D: .; length: 12; V: TRBV28; size: .; DNA: TGTGCCAGCAGCGGCAGGGGCCACGAGCAGTACTTC; CDR3: CASSGRGHEQYF
J: TRBJ2-7; D: TRBD2; length: 18; V: TRBV19; size: .; DNA: TGTGCCAGTAGTCGGACTAGCGGGAGTGTTCGGCCTCCCTACGAGCAGTACTTC; CDR3: CASSRTSGSVRPPYEQYF
J: TRBJ1-1; D: TRBD1; length: 16; V: TRBV2; size: once; DNA: TGTGCCAGCAGTCCTCGGCAGGGGGCGGGGAACACTGAAGCTTTCTTT; CDR3: CASSPRQGAGNTEAFF
J: TRBJ2-7; D: .; length: 13; V: TRBV7-3; size: .; DNA: TGTGCCAGCAACTTTACAGGTATCTACGAGCAGTACTTC; CDR3: CASNFTGIYEQYF
J: TRBJ2-2; D: TRBD1; length: 22; V: TRBV7-6; size: .; DNA: TGTGCCAGCAGGGCCTATCAGGTGGTTTTAGGGGGCGAAGACTCGAACACCGGGGAGCTGTTTTTT; CDR3: CASRAYQVVLGGEDSNTGELFF
J: TRBJ2-7; D: .; length: 16; V: TRBV2; size: .; DNA: TGTGCCAGCAGTGAAGTGGCCATCCAGAAAAGTCACGAGCAGTACTTC; CDR3: CASSEVAIQKSHEQYF
J: TRBJ1-5; D: .; length: 13; V: TRBV2; size: .; DNA: TGTGCCTTAAAGGACAGCCCCGGCCAGCCCCAGCATTTT; CDR3: CALKDSPGQPQHF
J: TRBJ2-7; D: TRBD2; length: 15; V: TRBV28; size: .; DNA: TGTGCCAGCAGTCCCGGACTAGCGGATGCCTACGAGCAGTACTTC; CDR3: CASSPGLADAYEQYF
J: TRBJ2-2; D: TRBD2; length: 15; V: TRBV19; size: .; DNA: TGTGCCAGTCGCCCGAGACTAGCTTCCAAGGGGGAGCTGTTTTTT; CDR3: CASRPRLASKGELFF
J: TRBJ2-1; D: TRBD2; length: 12; V: TRBV25-1; size: .; DNA: TGTGCCAGCATCGTGACTAGCGATGAGCAGTTCTTC; CDR3: CASIVTSDEQFF
J: TRBJ2-1; D: TRBD2; length: 18; V: TRBV12-5; size: .; DNA: TGTGCTAGTGCCCCTCGGGGGGTACTCCTGAGCTCCTACAATGAGCAGTTCTTC; CDR3: CASAPRGVLLSSYNEQFF
J: TRBJ2-1; D: .; length: 12; V: TRBV12-3/TRBV12-4; size: once; DNA: TGTGCCAGCAGTTCCTTAATAAATGAGCAGTTCTTC; CDR3: CASSSLINEQFF
J: TRBJ1-2; D: TRBD1; length: 14; V: TRBV5-6; size: once; DNA: TGTGCCAGCAGCTTAGACAGGGGTGTCGCTGGCTACACCTTC; CDR3: CASSLDRGVAGYTF
J: TRBJ2-1; D: TRBD2; length: 17; V: TRBV15; size: few; DNA: TGTGCCACCAGCCCCGGGACTAGCGGGAGGGCCTATGTTGAGCAGTTCTTC; CDR3: CATSPGTSGRAYVEQFF
J: TRBJ2-2; D: .; length: 14; V: TRBV10-3; size: once; DNA: TGTGCCATCAGTGAGTTGGGGCCAACCGGGGAGCTGTTTTTT; CDR3: CAISELGPTGELFF
J: TRBJ2-1; D: .; length: 14; V: TRBV30; size: .; DNA: TGTGCCTGGAGTATGGGGCGTCGATACAATGAGCAGTTCTTC; CDR3: CAWSMGRRYNEQFF
J: TRBJ1-2; D: .; length: 12; V: TRBV6-5; size: .; DNA: TGTGCCAGCAGGGGGGGAACGAGCGGCTACACCTTC; CDR3: CASRGGTSGYTF
J: TRBJ1-2; D: .; length: 15; V: TRBV11-2; size: .; DNA: TGTGCCAGCAGGCCACAGGCCGGCTTTAACTATGGCTACACCTTC; CDR3: CASRPQAGFNYGYTF
J: TRBJ2-5; D: TRBD2; length: 12; V: TRBV7-9; size: .; DNA: TGTGCCAGTTTGTCGGGGGGAGAGACCCAGTACTTC; CDR3: CASLSGGETQYF
J: TRBJ2-3; D: TRBD2; length: 15; V: TRBV20-1; size: .; DNA: TGCAGTGCTAGTAGTCTAGCGGGGCTCACAGATACGCAGTATTTT; CDR3: CSASSLAGLTDTQYF
J: TRBJ1-6; D: TRBD1; length: 15; V: TRBV9; size: .; DNA: TGTGCCAGCAGCAGAGGGGGCGGACACGGGTCACCCCTCCACTTT; CDR3: CASSRGGGHGSPLHF
J: TRBJ2-3; D: TRBD2; length: 16; V: TRBV13; size: .; DNA: TGTGCCAGCAGCTCAACCGGGACTAGCGGAGCAGATACGCAGTATTTT; CDR3: CASSSTGTSGADTQYF
J: TRBJ2-7; D: TRBD1; length: 18; V: TRBV7-6; size: .; DNA: TGTGCCAGCAGCCTCTACGGGGACAGGGAGAACAGCAAGTACGAGCAGTACTTC; CDR3: CASSLYGDRENSKYEQYF
J: TRBJ1-2; D: .; length: 11; V: TRBV3-1/TRBV3-2; size: once; DNA: TGTGCCAGCAGCCAAGGTGGGGCCTTGACCTTC; CDR3: CASSQGGALTF
J: TRBJ2-2; D: .; length: 15; V: TRBV7-9; size: .; DNA: TGTGCCAGCAGCTCACCGGGACAAAGCACCGGGGAGCTGTTTTTT; CDR3: CASSSPGQSTGELFF
J: TRBJ1-2; D: .; length: 15; V: TRBV4-2; size: .; DNA: TGTGCCAGCAGCCAAAGACGGCAGGGGATAGGGGGCTACACCTTC; CDR3: CASSQRRQGIGGYTF
J: TRBJ2-1; D: TRBD2; length: 15; V: TRBV25-1; size: .; DNA: TGTGCCAGCAGTGAATTGGGCAGGGAGGGGCATGAGCAGTTCTTC; CDR3: CASSELGREGHEQFF
J: TRBJ2-3; D: .; length: 16; V: TRBV2; size: .; DNA: TGTGCCAGCAGTGAAGAGAGGTTAAAGATCACAGATACGCAGTATTTT; CDR3: CASSEERLKITDTQYF
J: TRBJ2-2; D: .; length: 15; V: TRBV27; size: once; DNA: TGTGCCAGCAGTTTTAGAGGAGCGAACACCGGGGAGCTGTTTTTT; CDR3: CASSFRGANTGELFF
J: TRBJ2-5; D: .; length: 14; V: TRBV5-1; size: .; DNA: TGCGCCAGCAGCTTCGGGACTTACCAAGAGACCCAGTACTTC; CDR3: CASSFGTYQETQYF
J: TRBJ1-1; D: TRBD1; length: 19; V: TRBV19; size: .; DNA: TGTGCCAGTAGTATGTTCTTTTCGGGGACAGGGAGGAGGAACACTGAAGCTTTCTTT; CDR3: CASSMFFSGTGRRNTEAFF
J: TRBJ2-1; D: TRBD2; length: 18; V: TRBV13; size: .; DNA: TGTGCCAGCAGCTATCTAGCGGGGGGGCGCTTTTTGTCCAATGAGCAGTTCTTC; CDR3: CASSYLAGGRFLSNEQFF
J: TRBJ1-4; D: .; length: 12; V: TRBV11-3; size: .; DNA: TGTGCCAGCAGCTTTCCCTCGGAAAAACTGTTTTTT; CDR3: CASSFPSEKLFF
J: TRBJ2-7; D: .; length: 14; V: TRBV24-1; size: .; DNA: TGTGCCACCAGTGACAGGACTGATGTGGGCGAGCAGTACTTC; CDR3: CATSDRTDVGEQYF
J: TRBJ2-7; D: TRBD2; length: 14; V: TRBV19; size: .; DNA: TGTGCCAGTAGTGTCCGACTAGCGCTCTACGAGCAGTACTTC; CDR3: CASSVRLALYEQYF
J: TRBJ2-7; D: .; length: 14; V: TRBV5-5; size: .; DNA: TGTGCCAGCAGCTCAAAAGGACAGATCTACGAGCAGTACTTC; CDR3: CASSSKGQIYEQYF
J: TRBJ1-1; D: TRBD1; length: 15; V: TRBV19; size: .; DNA: TGTGCCAGTAGTATATGGACAGGGATGAACACTGAAGCTTTCTTT; CDR3: CASSIWTGMNTEAFF